Given below is one T cell receptor (beta chain) in context. This sample is drawn from a study of blood T cell repertoires in COVID-19. Study-level information: The study drew acute and convalescent COVID-19 samples from the United States, Italy and Spain. Sources were T cells, B-cell-depleted T cells, or PBMCs; the material itself was cDNA or gDNA.

Profiling relied on immunoSEQ multiplex PCR, and the TCRdb table lists in-frame clones only, not all of them. The sample includes 330,000 or so clones, less than 90% seen only once; the top ten take 2.5% to 3%. Two negative PCRs, clearance, or symptom resolution were required of recovered Cohort 3 donors. Per germline, CDR1 SGHRS and CDR2 YFSETQ. The V end was cut by 0 bases, the J end by 5 bases, with 9 bases between. The CDR3 is 13 residues long. The rearrangement uses TRBV5-1 and TRBJ2-7, with D tentatively TRBD1 (5 bases). The material sequenced was PBMCs or T cells enriched from blood (not recorded which). The sequence was collected from a woman aged 30 to 39 who had recovered from COVID-19. CDR3: CASSLEGFNEQYF. CDR3 sequence (DNA): TGCGCCAGCAGCTTGGAGGGGTTCAACGAGCAGTACTTC.